This T cell receptor beta chain was sequenced for a study of CD8 T cells in ankylosing spondylitis. Study observations and caveats: Previously reported in reactive arthritis synovial fluid and blood were some of the motif variants. A CD8+ phenotype characterized the disease-linked clones, which were relatively rare in peripheral blood. Fewer than ten highly homologous variants made up a TCR beta motif, and this motif appeared characteristic of ankylosing spondylitis blood. Significant enrichment of disease-linked clones was reportedly seen in matched ankylosing spondylitis synovial fluid.

One entry per CDR3 protein results from TCRdb running MiXCR on the 5' RACE reads. The table shows 250,000 to 300,000 distinct CDR3 sequences, with roughly 20% occurring only once. This clonotype was seen more than once but under ten times. The antigen remains unidentified. The CDR3 consists of 16 residues. CDR1 and CDR2 from the germline V gene are SGHRS and YFSETQ. With V trimmed by 4 bases and J by 0 bases, 3 bases remained unmatched. The sequenced sample was blood, either unsorted or a sorted T cell fraction (not recorded which). This clonotype was sampled from a male donor with ankylosing spondylitis or in good health (not recorded which). The rearrangement uses TRBV5-1 and TRBJ2-3; TRBD2 matches 12 bases. CDR3 region: CASSRGLAGSTDTQYF. The CDR3 DNA reads as TGCGCCAGCAGCCGCGGACTAGCGGGGAGCACAGATACGCAGTATTTT. The whole variable domain, filled in from reference TRBV5-1 and TRBJ2-3, reads KAGVTQTPRYLIKTRGQQVTLSCSPISGHRSVSWYQQTPGQGLQFLFEYFSETQRNKGNFPGRFSGRQFSNSRSEMNVSTLELGDSALYLCASSRGLAGSTDTQYFGPGTRLTVL.